These 12 T cell receptor beta chains were all obtained from the same sample, sequenced in a study of cytotoxic CD8 clonotypes in ibrutinib-treated CLL. TCRdb's table, derived via immunoSEQ multiplex PCR, lists solely in-frame clones and lacks some. The sample carries 42,000 or so clones, roughly 65% recorded once. The material was PBMCs, obtained at disease progression, from a patient treated with ibrutinib. All receptors come from a human donor with chronic lymphocytic leukemia.

J is TRBJ2-3 and V is TRBV11-2; D could derive from TRBD1 or TRBD2 (5 bases each). The CDR3 runs to 14 residues. CDR1 SGHAT and CDR2 FQNNGV come from the germline V gene. Trimming cost V 2 bases and J 1 base, with 7 bases left between them. CDR3 residues: CASSLRGGTDTQYF. CDR3 sequence (DNA): TGTGCCAGCAGCTTACGGGGCGGCACAGATACGCAGTATTTT.

This sequence joins TRBV27 and TRBJ2-1, with 9 bases identical to TRBD2. Looked up from germline, CDR1 is MNHEY and CDR2 is SMNVEV (reference sequence). CDR3 length: 13 amino acids. With 6 bases clipped from V and 5 bases from J, the junction kept 2 bases outside the gene matches. CDR3: CASSPSGNNEQFF. The CDR3 DNA is TGTGCCAGCAGCCCTAGCGGGAACAATGAGCAGTTCTTC.

This clone was seen more than once but under ten times. The rearrangement uses TRBV19 and TRBJ1-2; 8 nucleotides align to TRBD1. CDR1 and CDR2 from the germline V gene are LNHDA and SQIVND (reference sequence). Unmatched junction bases numbered 9, after V lost 5 bases and J lost 7 bases. The CDR3 length is 14 residues. This CDR3 reads CASSRPGGSVGYTF. In nucleotides, the CDR3 is TGTGCCAGTAGTCGGCCAGGGGGCAGTGTTGGCTACACCTTC. Based on the CDR3 plus reference TRBV19 and TRBJ1-2, the full variable domain is DGGITQSPKYLFRKEGQNVTLSCEQNLNHDAMYWYRQDPGQGLRLIYYSQIVNDFQKGDIAEGYSVSREKKESFPLTVTSAQKNPTAFYLCASSRPGGSVGYTFGSGTRLTVV.

This rearrangement joins TRBV11-2 to TRBJ1-2; TRBD1 aligns across 9 bases. Germline V gene data show CDR1 as SGHAT and CDR2 as FQNNGV. V was pared by 10 bases and J by 1 base, with 4 bases of the junction left unmatched. The CDR3 spans 13 residues. CDR3 residues: CATGTGINYGYTF. The CDR3 region has the DNA TGTGCCACCGGGACAGGGATTAACTATGGCTACACCTTC.

A few counts support this clone. This chain uses TRBV6-1 with TRBJ2-7, with D perhaps matching TRBD2 (6 bases). The CDR3 covers 15 residues. The germline V and J ends were trimmed by 2 bases and 1 base, with 12 bases remaining between them. Germline V lookup: CDR1 MNHNS, CDR2 SASEGT. The CDR3 nucleotides are TGTGCCAGCAGTGAAAGTATAGCGGCTTCCTACGAGCAGTACTTC. Amino acid sequence: CASSESIAASYEQYF.

The genes are TRBV30 and TRBJ1-2, with 7 nucleotides matching TRBD1. The germline CDR1 and CDR2 sequences are GTSNPN and SVGIG (reference sequence). J gave up 8 bases and V 1 base, and 10 bases lay outside the gene matches. The CDR3 totals 14 residues. DNA for the CDR3: TGTGCCTGGAGTGGAACAGGGGCGGTGAGGGGCTACACCTTC. Amino acid sequence: CAWSGTGAVRGYTF.

The rearrangement uses TRBV2 and TRBJ1-5, with D possibly matching TRBD1 (6 bases). CDR1 is SNHLY and CDR2 is FYNNEI in the germline V gene. V was shortened by 6 bases and J by 5 bases, with 20 bases between the two germline ends. The CDR3 has 16 residues. CDR3 residues: CASRPKSTGLDQPQHF. The CDR3 DNA reads TGTGCCAGCAGACCAAAAAGCACAGGGCTTGATCAGCCCCAGCATTTT.

V is TRBV4-3 and J is TRBJ2-7, with TRBD2 as a possible D gene (5 bases). V lost 2 bases and J 1 base, leaving 9 bases between the germline ends. Germline-derived CDR1 and CDR2 are LGHNA and YSLEER. This CDR3 spans 14 amino acids. CDR3 protein: CASSQRTGSYEQYF. CDR3 nucleotide sequence: TGCGCCAGCAGCCAACGGACGGGATCCTACGAGCAGTACTTC.

The chain uses TRBV29-1 and TRBJ2-1, with D perhaps matching TRBD2 (6 bases). CDR3 length: 16 amino acids. V was cut by 0 bases and J by 4 bases, with 16 bases left in between. Germline CDR1 SQVTM, CDR2 ANQGSEA. Here the CDR3 DNA reads TGCAGCGTTGAAGATCTGGGCGGGGCGGGATACAATGAGCAGTTCTTC. This gives the protein CSVEDLGGAGYNEQFF.

The J gene is TRBJ1-2, the V gene TRBV9; D gene uncertain. Trimming took 2 bases from V and 8 from J, leaving 19 bases between them. Germline loops: CDR1 SGDLS, CDR2 YYNGEE. The CDR3 spans 15 residues. The CDR3 sequence: CASSVGVSFLGGYTF. The CDR3 nucleotides read TGTGCCAGCAGCGTCGGAGTGAGCTTTCTGGGGGGCTACACCTTC.

This chain links TRBV7-3 with TRBJ2-6; D is unresolved. Germline CDR1 and CDR2: SGHTA and FQGTGA. The V gene lost 5 bases and the J gene lost 2 bases, with 10 bases spanning the gap. The CDR3 is 15 residues long. Written as DNA, the CDR3 is TGTGCCAGCAGCGGTGGGGTCCCTGGGGCCAACGTCCTGACTTTC. It is translated as CASSGGVPGANVLTF.

The rearrangement uses TRBV4-2 and TRBJ2-2; D remains unclear. Germline CDR1 LGHNA, CDR2 YNFKEQ. The V end lost 1 base, the J end lost 1 base, and 10 bases lay between the germline ends. The CDR3 is 16 residues long. The CDR3 protein is CASSQVRGMNTGELFF. The CDR3 DNA reads TGTGCCAGCAGCCAAGTACGCGGAATGAACACCGGGGAGCTGTTTTTT.